The 13 T cell receptor beta chains listed next were all sequenced from one sample in a study of T cell changes during pregnancy in multiple sclerosis. Here immunoSEQ multiplex PCR was the method, and the copy in TCRdb shows in-frame clones only, minus some. The sample lists around 40,000 clones, about 90% occurring once. Sequenced material: CD4+ T cells from peripheral blood mononuclear cells, taken in the third trimester of pregnancy. The receptor source for this set is a female donor with multiple sclerosis, enrolled in a pregnancy study.

V usage is TRBV7-9 and J usage is TRBJ2-7, with 7 bases that match TRBD1. With V trimmed by 3 bases and J by 6 bases, 5 bases remained unmatched. This CDR3 spans 13 amino acids. CDR1 and CDR2 (germline): SEHNR, FQNEAQ (reference sequence). The CDR3 sequence: CASSLTGSGEQYF. CDR3 sequence (DNA): TGTGCCAGCAGCTTGACAGGGTCGGGCGAGCAGTACTTC.

The J gene is TRBJ2-7, the V gene TRBV6-5, with TRBD1 as a possible D gene (7 bases). V dropped 2 bases and J dropped 3 bases, with 11 bases sitting between them. Germline V lookup: CDR1 MNHEY, CDR2 SVGAGI. The CDR3 runs to 14 residues. The CDR3 nucleotides read TGTGCCAGCAGTTACAAGCAGGGGGGCTACGAGCAGTACTTC. Its protein is CASSYKQGGYEQYF.

The gene calls are TRBV6-6 and TRBJ2-1; possible D gene TRBD1, 5 bases. This CDR3 is built from 15 residues. The germline V gene encodes CDR1 MNHNY and CDR2 SVGAGI (reference sequence). V lost 4 bases to trimming and J lost 9 bases, with 19 bases between them. This CDR3 is CASSFPLTEQSEQFF. The CDR3 DNA follows: TGTGCCAGCAGTTTCCCCTTGACAGAACAAAGTGAGCAGTTCTTC.

CDR3 in amino acids: CASSFTGNGGYTF. The CDR3, as DNA: TGTGCCAGCAGCTTCACGGGGAACGGCGGCTACACCTTC. This chain uses TRBV5-4 with TRBJ1-2; D uncertain. CDR1 and CDR2 from the germline V gene are SGHNT and YYREEE (reference sequence). With 2 bases removed from V and 8 bases from J, the gap between germline ends came to 13 bases. The CDR3 sequence is 13 residues long.

The chain joins TRBV30 to TRBJ2-3; TRBD2 agrees at 9 bases. From germline, CDR1 is GTSNPN and CDR2 SVGIG (reference sequence). The V and J ends lost 4 bases and 8 bases, in that order; junction bases with no gene match: 16. The CDR3 contains 16 residues. As DNA, the CDR3 is TGTGCCTGGACTCACCCGGGGCGGGAGGGCCAAGTTACGCAGTATTTT. Translating gives CAWTHPGREGQVTQYF.

The CDR3 spells CASSLAGGSGGELFF. DNA for the CDR3: TGTGCCAGCAGTCTAGCGGGAGGATCCGGCGGGGAGCTGTTTTTT. The chain uses TRBV5-6 and TRBJ2-2, with 11 nucleotides matching TRBD2. CDR1 is SGHDT, CDR2 YYEEEE, per germline. This CDR3 region has 15 residues. The V and J ends lost 5 bases and 7 bases, in that order; junction bases with no gene match: 7.

CDR3 sequence: CASSYLGTVGGYTF. The CDR3 DNA is TGTGCCAGCAGTTACCTCGGGACAGTCGGGGGCTACACCTTC. This chain connects TRBV6-5 to TRBJ1-2; 7 nucleotides line up with TRBD1. V dropped 2 bases and J dropped 8; count of bases not matched to a gene: 8. The CDR3 contains 14 residues. From germline, CDR1 is MNHEY and CDR2 SVGAGI.

The V gene is TRBV7-9, the J gene TRBJ1-1, with 9 bases lining up with TRBD1. The V and J ends lost 3 bases and 5 bases, in that order; junction bases with no gene match: 4. Germline assignment: CDR1 SEHNR and CDR2 FQNEAQ (reference sequence). This CDR3 is 14 amino acids long. CDR3 region: CASSFSGTGTEAFF. In nucleotides, the CDR3 is TGTGCCAGCAGCTTCTCCGGGACAGGGACTGAAGCTTTCTTT.

This clone appeared a single time. The J gene is TRBJ2-1, the V gene TRBV27; TRBD2 matches at 9 bases. From germline, CDR1 is MNHEY and CDR2 SMNVEV (reference sequence). V lost 5 bases to trimming and J lost 2 bases; unmatched junction nucleotides: 7. The CDR3 totals 16 residues. This CDR3 reads CASSLSSGMAYNEQFF. The CDR3, as DNA: TGTGCCAGCAGTCTCTCTAGCGGGATGGCCTACAATGAGCAGTTCTTC.

Only one count was recorded for this clone. The chain has TRBV19 and TRBJ2-5; maybe TRBD2 (5 bases). Trimming cost V 1 base and J 0 bases, with 6 bases left between them. Germline-derived CDR1 and CDR2 are LNHDA and SQIVND (reference sequence). CDR3 length: 14 residues. This CDR3 reads CASSIAGYQETQYF. Here the CDR3 DNA reads TGTGCCAGTAGTATAGCGGGGTACCAAGAGACCCAGTACTTC.

This rearrangement joins TRBV10-1 to TRBJ2-3; 9 bases fit TRBD2. CDR3 size: 16 residues. Germline V gene data show CDR1 as WNHNN and CDR2 as SYGVQD (reference sequence). The V segment lost 2 bases and the J segment 4 bases; nucleotides outside the gene matches: 7. The CDR3 is CASSEGPRLAADTQYF. The CDR3 DNA is TGCGCCAGCAGTGAGGGTCCCAGACTAGCGGCAGATACGCAGTATTTT.

The rearrangement links TRBV9 to TRBJ2-7, with D perhaps TRBD2 (6 bases). The V gene's germline CDR1 is SGDLS and CDR2 YYNGEE. CDR3 length: 14 amino acids. V was clipped by 1 base and J by 7 bases, with 15 bases between them. The CDR3 bases are TGTGCCAGCAGCGTAATTGCTAGCGCTGGGGAGCAGTACTTC. Encoded protein: CASSVIASAGEQYF.

The chain carries TRBV11-3 and TRBJ2-1; 8 bases are shared with TRBD2. The CDR3 totals 14 residues. The J segment lost 15 bases and the V segment lost 2 bases, leaving 12 bases of the junction unmatched. From germline, CDR1 is SGHNT and CDR2 YENEEA. The CDR3 loop reads CASSLSSGGSFLFF. CDR3 DNA: TGTGCCAGCAGCTTATCCAGCGGGGGCAGTTTTTTGTTCTTC.